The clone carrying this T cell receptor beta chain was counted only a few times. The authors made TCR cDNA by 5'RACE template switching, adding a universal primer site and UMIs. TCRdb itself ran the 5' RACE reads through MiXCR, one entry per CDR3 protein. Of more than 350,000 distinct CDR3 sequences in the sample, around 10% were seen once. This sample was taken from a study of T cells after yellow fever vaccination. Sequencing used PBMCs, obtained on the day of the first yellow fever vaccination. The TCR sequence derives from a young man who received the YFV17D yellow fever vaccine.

The CDR3 bases are TGTGCCAGCAGCGTAGCTTTGGAGGAGACCCAGTACTTC. This sequence encodes CASSVALEETQYF. The chain uses TRBV9 and TRBJ2-5; no clear D gene. The germline V gene has CDR1 SGDLS and CDR2 YYNGEE. V lost 0 bases, J lost 5 bases, and 8 bases lay in between. The CDR3 runs to 13 residues. The full variable domain, rest sourced from reference TRBV9 and TRBJ2-5, is DSGVTQTPKHLITATGQRVTLRCSPRSGDLSVYWYQQSLDQGLQFLIQYYNGEERAKGNILERFSAQQFPDLHSELNLSSLELGDSALYFCASSVALEETQYFGPGTRLLVL.